Shown below are 25 T cell receptor beta chains from a single sample sequenced in a study of cytomegalovirus exposure and HLA in healthy donors. Both 60 Vbeta primers and 13 Jbeta primers went into the PCR. Profiled with immunoSEQ multiplex PCR; TCRdb holds only in-frame clones, not every one. The sample lists 160,000 or so clones; around 73% were seen once. The sequencing sample was made of PBMCs. Receptor source: a male donor in good health and CMV-seronegative.

The chain has TRBV11-2 and TRBJ2-1, with 7 bases that match TRBD2. This CDR3 contains 16 residues. V lost 5 bases and J lost 2; bases outside the gene matches: 9. CDR1 SGHAT and CDR2 FQNNGV come from the germline V gene. The CDR3, as DNA: TGTGCCAGCAGCCCGACCACCGGGACTACCTACAATGAGCAGTTCTTC. Protein sequence: CASSPTTGTTYNEQFF. Looking up the rest from reference TRBV11-2 and TRBJ2-1 gives the full variable domain: EAGVAQSPRYKIIEKRQSVAFWCNPISGHATLYWYQQILGQGPKLLIQFQNNGVVDDSQLPKDRFSAERLKGVDSTLKIQPAKLEDSAVYLCASSPTTGTTYNEQFFGPGTRLTVL.

This clone was detected only a few times. The rearrangement joins TRBV19 to TRBJ2-7, with 9 positions matching TRBD1. The V segment lost 9 bases and the J segment 5 bases; nucleotides outside the gene matches: 11. Germline lookup yields CDR1 LNHDA and CDR2 SQIVND (reference sequence). This CDR3 has 14 residues. The chain's CDR3 is CASRPGTGFNEQYF. In DNA, the CDR3 is TGTGCCAGCAGGCCCGGGACAGGGTTCAACGAGCAGTACTTC.

V usage is TRBV6-1 and J usage is TRBJ1-5, with D hard to call. The V gene lost 7 bases and the J gene lost 0 bases, with 10 bases spanning the gap. The CDR3 consists of 14 residues. Germline CDR1 is MNHNS and CDR2 is SASEGT. The CDR3, as DNA: TGTGCCAGCATGGGCAGCAATAGCAATCAGCCCCAGCATTTT. As protein: CASMGSNSNQPQHF.

The chain recombines TRBV5-5 with TRBJ2-1; 8 positions match TRBD1. Unmatched junction bases numbered 6, after V lost 4 bases and J lost 3 bases. Germline assignment: CDR1 SGHKS and CDR2 YYEKEE (reference sequence). CDR3 length: 15 residues. The DNA of the CDR3 is TGTGCCAGCAGCCCGGGACAGGAATACTACAATGAGCAGTTCTTC. Amino acid sequence: CASSPGQEYYNEQFF.

The chain has TRBV6-6 and TRBJ1-4, with TRBD1 matching over 7 bases. V trimming: 6 bases; J trimming: 4 bases; junction bases outside the gene matches: 2. Germline V CDR1 and CDR2: MNHNY, SVGAGI (reference sequence). The CDR3 contains 13 residues. Here the CDR3 reads CASSRGVNEKLFF. Written as DNA, the CDR3 is TGTGCCAGCAGCAGGGGGGTTAATGAAAAACTGTTTTTT.

V and J are TRBV7-2 and TRBJ2-7; 9 bases match TRBD1. CDR3 length: 16 amino acids. Germline CDR1 SGHTA, CDR2 FQGNSA. V shed 4 bases and J 0 bases; nucleotides not matched to a gene: 7. CDR3 in DNA: TGTGCCAGCAGCTCAAAGGACAGGGGAAGCTCCTACGAGCAGTACTTC. Residues: CASSSKDRGSSYEQYF.

The chain recombines TRBV18 with TRBJ1-5; 8 nucleotides match TRBD1. CDR1 is KGHSH, CDR2 LQKENI, per germline. The CDR3 covers 13 residues. Trimming cost V 6 bases and J 7 bases; bases outside gene matches: 5. The CDR3 sequence is CASSQGAKQPQHF. CDR3 nucleotides: TGTGCCAGCTCGCAGGGGGCGAAGCAGCCCCAGCATTTT.

The gene calls are TRBV5-6 and TRBJ2-7, with 9 bases lining up with TRBD1. CDR3 size: 15 residues. J was trimmed by 3 bases and V by 1 base; bases with no gene match: 5. CDR1 is SGHDT, CDR2 YYEEEE, per germline. CDR3 amino acids: CASSLLPGQGYEQYF. The CDR3 DNA follows: TGTGCCAGCAGCTTGCTCCCGGGACAGGGCTACGAGCAGTACTTC.

This chain links TRBV5-4 with TRBJ1-4; 7 bases are shared with TRBD1. The CDR3 contains 14 residues. The germline CDR1 and CDR2 sequences are SGHNT and YYREEE (reference sequence). Trimming took 0 bases from V and 7 from J; bases not matched to a gene: 3. The CDR3 reads CASSLAGGGEKLFF. The CDR3 DNA sequence: TGTGCCAGCAGCTTGGCAGGGGGAGGTGAAAAACTGTTTTTT.

The chain recombines TRBV6-6 with TRBJ2-7, with TRBD1 as a possible D gene (6 bases). This CDR3 spans 11 amino acids. The ends were cut back, 7 bases at V and 4 bases at J, with 8 bases in the middle. Per the germline V gene, CDR1 is MNHNY and CDR2 is SVGAGI (reference sequence). The CDR3 DNA sequence: TGTGCCAGCACGACAGGATACGAGCAGTACTTC. It yields the protein CASTTGYEQYF.

The chain couples TRBV29-1 to TRBJ1-1, with D unclear. CDR3 length: 12 residues. The germline gives CDR1 SQVTM, CDR2 ANQGSEA. The V end lost 4 bases, the J end lost 0 bases, and 6 bases lay between the germline ends. The CDR3, as DNA: TGCAGCGTTGTGAGGGTGAACACTGAAGCTTTCTTT. It specifies CSVVRVNTEAFF.

The chain combines TRBV5-1 with TRBJ1-5; 8 nucleotides match TRBD1. Germline CDR1 is SGHRS and CDR2 is YFSETQ. Unmatched junction bases numbered 7, after V lost 1 base and J lost 1 base. There are 17 residues in the CDR3. This CDR3 is CASSLNSGGSSNQPQHF. Written as DNA, the CDR3 is TGCGCCAGCAGCTTGAATTCAGGGGGCTCGAGCAATCAGCCCCAGCATTTT.

V is TRBV4-1 and J is TRBJ1-4; no clear D. The germline gives CDR1 MGHRA, CDR2 YSYEKL. V lost 0 bases, J lost 7 bases, and 9 bases lay in between. CDR3 length: 14 residues. The CDR3 region has the DNA TGCGCCAGCAGCCAAGAGTTGCACGGTGAAAAACTGTTTTTT. It translates to CASSQELHGEKLFF.

The J gene is TRBJ1-2, the V gene TRBV5-1; TRBD1 is a possible D gene (6 bases). With 4 bases removed from V and 6 bases from J, the gap between germline ends came to 19 bases. Germline CDR1 SGHRS, CDR2 YFSETQ. The CDR3 has 15 residues. The CDR3, as DNA: TGCGCCAGCAGCCAAGAATTACAGGGATATCATGGCTACACCTTC. Amino acids: CASSQELQGYHGYTF.

The chain recombines TRBV7-9 with TRBJ1-5; 9 bases are shared with TRBD1. V was clipped by 6 bases and J by 3 bases; unmatched bases: 9. The germline gives CDR1 SEHNR, CDR2 FQNEAQ (reference sequence). The CDR3 is made up of 16 amino acids. The DNA for the CDR3 is TGTGCCAGCAGTTCCTCCGGACAGGGGAACAATCAGCCCCAGCATTTT. It yields the protein CASSSSGQGNNQPQHF. Complete variable domain (other parts from reference TRBV7-9 and TRBJ1-5): DTGVSQNPRHKITKRGQNVTFRCDPISEHNRLYWYRQTLGQGPEFLTYFQNEAQLEKSRLLSDRFSAERPKGSFSTLEIQRTEQGDSAMYLCASSSSGQGNNQPQHFGDGTRLSIL.

The chain is built from TRBV7-9 and TRBJ2-3, with D unresolved. Germline CDR1 and CDR2: SEHNR and FQNEAQ (reference sequence). With 5 bases removed from V and 4 bases from J, the gap between germline ends came to 7 bases. CDR3 length equals 12 residues. CDR3 loop: CASSPTADTQYF. The CDR3 DNA reads TGTGCCAGCAGCCCGACTGCAGATACGCAGTATTTT.

The chain carries TRBV5-1 and TRBJ1-1; possibly TRBD1 for D (5 bases). CDR1 SGHRS and CDR2 YFSETQ come from the germline V gene. Trimming stripped 5 bases from V and 0 bases from J, with 17 bases between. There are 16 residues in the CDR3. The CDR3 protein is CASRKDSGHMNTEAFF. CDR3 nucleotide sequence: TGCGCCAGCAGGAAAGACAGTGGACATATGAACACTGAAGCTTTCTTT.

The chain uses TRBV6-1 and TRBJ1-3, with no clear D. The germline gives CDR1 MNHNS, CDR2 SASEGT. This CDR3 is 13 amino acids long. V was cut by 10 bases and J by 0 bases, with 10 bases left in between. CDR3 sequence reads: CAIFKLSGNTIYF. The CDR3 DNA follows: TGTGCCATCTTCAAACTCTCTGGAAACACCATATATTTT.

The chain employs TRBV19 and TRBJ1-4; D is unclear. Germline V lookup: CDR1 LNHDA, CDR2 SQIVND (reference sequence). The CDR3 runs 13 residues. The V end was cut by 0 bases, the J end by 14 bases, with 13 bases between. CDR3 DNA sequence: TGTGCCAGTAGTATAGATGGAGTGGCGTCCCTGTTTTTT. It specifies CASSIDGVASLFF.

This rearrangement joins TRBV7-2 to TRBJ2-7; tentatively, D is TRBD1 (6 bases). The V end was cut by 5 bases, the J end by 6 bases, with 17 bases between. CDR1 and CDR2 from the germline V gene are SGHTA and FQGNSA. This CDR3 has 14 residues. This CDR3 is CASSAVGGPAEQYF. CDR3 DNA sequence: TGTGCCAGCAGCGCAGTAGGGGGTCCCGCCGAGCAGTACTTC.

DNA of the CDR3: TGTGCCAGCAGACAACTCGCGGGAGTTCCCGAGCAGTACTTC. Translation: CASRQLAGVPEQYF. This chain links TRBV7-2 with TRBJ2-7, with 7 bases that match TRBD2. CDR3 length: 14 amino acids. V trimming: 6 bases; J trimming: 6 bases; junction bases outside the gene matches: 11. Germline-derived CDR1 and CDR2 are SGHTA and FQGNSA.

The chain recombines TRBV29-1 with TRBJ1-2; D gene unclear. Trimming removed 5 bases at V and 3 bases at J, with 10 bases between. This CDR3 is 12 amino acids long. Germline V lookup: CDR1 SQVTM, CDR2 ANQGSEA. For the CDR3, the DNA is TGCAGCGTTAGGAGGCAGGACTATGGCTACACCTTC. Translating gives CSVRRQDYGYTF.

The CDR3 protein is CASGTELNTEAFF. The CDR3 DNA reads as TGTGCCAGCGGGACAGAACTAAACACTGAAGCTTTCTTT. This rearrangement joins TRBV7-9 to TRBJ1-1; 7 nucleotides align to TRBD1. The junction had 5 bases not matched to a gene; V was cut back by 8 bases and J by 2 bases. Germline CDR1 reads SEHNR; CDR2 reads FQNEAQ (reference sequence). This CDR3 comprises 13 residues.

This sequence joins TRBV2 and TRBJ2-1; D is ambiguous. This CDR3 region has 14 residues. Germline CDR1 SNHLY, CDR2 FYNNEI. V shed 10 bases and J shed 0 bases, with 13 bases lying between them. This chain's CDR3 is CATDSESSYNEQFF. The DNA for the CDR3 is TGTGCCACCGACTCGGAGAGCTCCTACAATGAGCAGTTCTTC.

This chain connects TRBV4-3 to TRBJ2-7, with 8 bases fitting TRBD1. Trimming took 1 base from V and 2 from J; bases not matched to a gene: 4. The CDR3 runs 15 residues. Germline assignment: CDR1 LGHNA and CDR2 YSLEER. The CDR3 sequence is CASSQAGTGPYEQYF. The CDR3 coding sequence is TGCGCCAGCAGCCAAGCGGGGACAGGTCCCTACGAGCAGTACTTC.